This T cell receptor beta chain was retrieved from a study of blood T cell repertoires in COVID-19. CDR3 size: 21 residues. CDR1 is LGHNT and CDR2 is FRNRAP in the germline V gene. J gave up 0 bases and V 0 bases, and 15 bases lay outside the gene matches. Original processing methods: By means of reference gene primer amplification, nucleated cell counts were estimated. Repertoires were generated with immunoSEQ multiplex PCR, while TCRdb's copy carries only in-frame clones and drops some. The V and J calls and the clone size are those of that table, but D and trimming were determined from the DNA. Here the sample spans roughly 100,000 clones, around 86% being singletons.

The sample was peripheral blood. The chain carries TRBV12-5 and TRBJ2-1; 9 nucleotides agree with TRBD2. The clonotype comes from a man aged 45-60 years with acute or convalescent COVID-19. The CDR3 is CASGLVPRGGLLTSSYNEQFF. In DNA form, the CDR3 reads TGTGCTAGTGGTTTGGTCCCGCGGGGGGGACTATTAACGAGCTCCTACAATGAGCAGTTCTTC. Full variable domain (remainder filled in from reference TRBV12-5 and TRBJ2-1): DARVTQTPRHKVTEMGQEVTMRCQPILGHNTVFWYRQTMMQGLELLAYFRNRAPLDDSGMPKDRFSAEMPDATLATLKIQPSEPRDSAVYFCASGLVPRGGLLTSSYNEQFFGPGTRLTVL.